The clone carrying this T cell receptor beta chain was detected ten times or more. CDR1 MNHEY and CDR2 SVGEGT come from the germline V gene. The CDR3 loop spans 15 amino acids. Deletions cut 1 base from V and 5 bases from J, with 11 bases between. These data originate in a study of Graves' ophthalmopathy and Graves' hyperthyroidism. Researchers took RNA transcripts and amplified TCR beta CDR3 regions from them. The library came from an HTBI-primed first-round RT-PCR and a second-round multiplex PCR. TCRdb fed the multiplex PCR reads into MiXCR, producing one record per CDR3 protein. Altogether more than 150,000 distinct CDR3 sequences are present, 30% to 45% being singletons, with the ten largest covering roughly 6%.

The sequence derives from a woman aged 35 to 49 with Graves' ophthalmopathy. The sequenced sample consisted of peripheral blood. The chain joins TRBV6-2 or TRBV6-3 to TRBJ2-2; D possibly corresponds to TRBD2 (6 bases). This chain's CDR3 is CASSYWRAGTGELFF. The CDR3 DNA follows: TGTGCCAGCAGTTACTGGAGGGCCGGTACCGGGGAGCTGTTTTTT.